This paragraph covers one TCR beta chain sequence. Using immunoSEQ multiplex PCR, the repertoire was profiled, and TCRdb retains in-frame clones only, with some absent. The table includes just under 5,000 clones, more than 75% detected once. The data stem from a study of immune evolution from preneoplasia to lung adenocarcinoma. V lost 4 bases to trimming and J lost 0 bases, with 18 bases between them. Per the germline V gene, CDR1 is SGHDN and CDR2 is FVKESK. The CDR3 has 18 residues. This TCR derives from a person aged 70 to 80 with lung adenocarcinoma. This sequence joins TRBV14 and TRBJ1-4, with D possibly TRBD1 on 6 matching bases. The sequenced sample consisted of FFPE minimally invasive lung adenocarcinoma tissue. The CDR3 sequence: CASSRRRGGWSTNEKLFF. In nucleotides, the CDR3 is TGTGCCAGCAGCCGACGGAGGGGGGGTTGGTCAACTAATGAAAAACTGTTTTTT. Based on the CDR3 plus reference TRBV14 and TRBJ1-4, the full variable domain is EAGVTQFPSHSVIEKGQTVTLRCDPISGHDNLYWYRRVMGKEIKFLLHFVKESKQDESGMPNNRFLAERTGGTYSTLKVQPAELEDSGVYFCASSRRRGGWSTNEKLFFGSGTQLSVL.